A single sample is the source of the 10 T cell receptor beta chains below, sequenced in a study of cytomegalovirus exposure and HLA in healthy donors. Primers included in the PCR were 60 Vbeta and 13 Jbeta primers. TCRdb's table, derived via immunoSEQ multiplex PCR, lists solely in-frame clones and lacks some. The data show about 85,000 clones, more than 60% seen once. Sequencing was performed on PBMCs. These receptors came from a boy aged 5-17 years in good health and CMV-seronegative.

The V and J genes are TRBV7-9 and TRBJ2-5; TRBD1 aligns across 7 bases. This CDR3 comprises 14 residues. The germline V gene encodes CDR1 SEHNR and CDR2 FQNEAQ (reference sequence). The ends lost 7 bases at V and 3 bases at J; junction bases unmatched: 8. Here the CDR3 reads CASTARDRKETQYF. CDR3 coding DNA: TGTGCCAGCACTGCCCGGGACAGAAAAGAGACCCAGTACTTC.

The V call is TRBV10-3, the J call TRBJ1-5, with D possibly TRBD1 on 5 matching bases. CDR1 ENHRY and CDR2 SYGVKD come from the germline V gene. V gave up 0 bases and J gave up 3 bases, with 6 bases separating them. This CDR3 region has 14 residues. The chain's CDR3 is CAISESGANQPQHF. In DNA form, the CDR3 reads TGTGCCATCAGTGAGTCTGGGGCCAATCAGCCCCAGCATTTT.

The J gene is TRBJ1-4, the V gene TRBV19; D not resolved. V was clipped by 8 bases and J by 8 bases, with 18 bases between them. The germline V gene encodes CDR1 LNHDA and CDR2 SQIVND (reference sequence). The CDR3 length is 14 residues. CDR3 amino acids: CASGRGSGGEKLFF. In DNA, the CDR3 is TGTGCCAGTGGTCGGGGAAGCGGAGGAGAAAAACTGTTTTTT.

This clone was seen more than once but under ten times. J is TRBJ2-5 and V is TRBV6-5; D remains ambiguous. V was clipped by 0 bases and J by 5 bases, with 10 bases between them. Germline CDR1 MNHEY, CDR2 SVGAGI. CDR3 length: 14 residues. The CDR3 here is CASSYSTGLETQYF. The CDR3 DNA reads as TGTGCCAGCAGTTACTCGACTGGGTTGGAGACCCAGTACTTC.

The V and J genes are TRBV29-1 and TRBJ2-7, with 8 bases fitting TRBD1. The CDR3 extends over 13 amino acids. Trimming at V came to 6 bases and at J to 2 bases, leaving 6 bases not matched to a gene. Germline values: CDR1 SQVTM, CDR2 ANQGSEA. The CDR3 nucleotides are TGCAGCGTGGAGACAGGGGTTACCTACGAGCAGTACTTC. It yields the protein CSVETGVTYEQYF.

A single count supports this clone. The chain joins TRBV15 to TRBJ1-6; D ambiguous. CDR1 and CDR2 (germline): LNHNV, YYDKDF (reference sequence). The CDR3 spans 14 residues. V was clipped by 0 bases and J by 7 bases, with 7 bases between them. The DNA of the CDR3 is TGTGCCACCAGCAGAGACAGTCTCAATTCACCCCTCCACTTT. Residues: CATSRDSLNSPLHF.

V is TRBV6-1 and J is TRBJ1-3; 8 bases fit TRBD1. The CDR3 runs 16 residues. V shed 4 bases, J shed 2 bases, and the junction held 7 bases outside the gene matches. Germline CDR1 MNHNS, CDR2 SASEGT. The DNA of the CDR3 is TGTGCCAGCAGTGGACAGGGGATAGGAACTGGAAACACCATATATTTT. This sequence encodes CASSGQGIGTGNTIYF.

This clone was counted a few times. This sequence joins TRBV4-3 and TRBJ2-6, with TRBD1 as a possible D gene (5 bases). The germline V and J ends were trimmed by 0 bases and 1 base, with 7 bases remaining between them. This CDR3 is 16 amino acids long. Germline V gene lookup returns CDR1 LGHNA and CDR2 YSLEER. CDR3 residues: CASSQEAGSGANVLTF. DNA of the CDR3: TGCGCCAGCAGCCAAGAGGCAGGGTCTGGGGCCAACGTCCTGACTTTC.

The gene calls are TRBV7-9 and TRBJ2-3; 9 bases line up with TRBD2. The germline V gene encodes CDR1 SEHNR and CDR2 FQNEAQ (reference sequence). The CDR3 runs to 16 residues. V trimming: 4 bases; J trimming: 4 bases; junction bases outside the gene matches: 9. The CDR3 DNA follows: TGTGCCAGCAGCTCTCTAGCGGGATGGGGGGCAGATACGCAGTATTTT. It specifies CASSSLAGWGADTQYF.

The CDR3, as DNA: TGTGCCATCAGTGAGTCTCCGGGACACTGGAACACTGAAGCTTTCTTT. It specifies CAISESPGHWNTEAFF. V and J are TRBV10-3 and TRBJ1-1; D may be TRBD1 (6 bases). CDR3 length equals 16 residues. Trimming pared 0 bases from V and 1 base from J, leaving 12 bases between. CDR1 ENHRY and CDR2 SYGVKD come from the germline V gene.